This T cell receptor (beta chain) was observed in a study of regulatory T cells in long-lasting Graves disease. This sample's time point: newly diagnosed GD, antithyroid drugs for less than 3 months. After RNA was extracted from PBMCs, the TCR library was made from it. CDR3 length: 14 amino acids. The V gene's germline CDR1 is LNHNV and CDR2 YYDKDF (reference sequence). The V end was cut by 4 bases, the J end by 8 bases, with 17 bases between. Both iRepertoire HTBI primers and Arm-PCR of CDR3 regions were used to build the TCR beta libraries. Each CDR3 protein is one row after TCRdb ran MiXCR on the multiplex PCR reads. This sample has some 340,000 distinct CDR3 sequences, with about 11% found just once. This clonotype was counted at least ten times. The same data also went into a second study, on T cells in Graves' hyperthyroidism and ophthalmopathy.

The J gene is TRBJ1-2, the V gene TRBV15; no clear D gene. The source material was peripheral blood mononuclear cells (PBMCs), sampled at new diagnosis, from a patient treated with antithyroid drugs. The clonotype was recovered from a woman aged 18-30 years with Graves disease. The CDR3 region has the DNA TGTGCCACCAGCAAGGCTCGCCAGGCCAGGGGCTACACCTTC. The encoded protein is CATSKARQARGYTF.